The entry below describes one TCR beta chain. Its matching antigen is unknown. MiXCR, run by TCRdb on the multiplex PCR reads, gives a single entry per CDR3 protein. The table has fewer than 250,000 distinct CDR3 sequences, 32% seen once. The sample is drawn from a study of breast tumors, draining lymph nodes, adjacent tissues. General observations from the study: Luminal-like breast cancer showed significantly greater tumor-nontumor repertoire similarity than basal-like breast cancer did. Tumor repertoires ranked between lymph nodes and nontumor tissue in diversity, with V and J gene preferences. Data fit most tumor T cells coming from lymph node, expanding in tumor.

Deletions cut 2 bases from V and 0 bases from J, with 11 bases between. Germline CDR1 MNHNS, CDR2 SASEGT. The CDR3 runs to 16 residues. Breast cancer patients provided tissue from their axillary draining lymph nodes. The receptor's source is a female donor with breast cancer. Some clones in this sample may be carry-over from other donors' samples. J is TRBJ2-4 and V is TRBV6-1, with D possibly being TRBD1 (5 bases). Specimen: axillary lymph node tissue. CDR3 amino acids: CASSESDSLAKNIQYF. As DNA, the CDR3 is TGTGCCAGCAGTGAATCAGACAGCCTAGCCAAAAACATTCAGTACTTC.